This TCR beta chain was captured by sequencing in a study of T cell responses to AZD1222 COVID-19 vaccine. Findings of the study overall: Compared with day 0, the breadth and depth of the Spike-specific TCR repertoire rose significantly after two doses of AZD1222. Among the donors, most were white British and more were female, and clonal diversity was possibly underestimated. Spike-spanning, vaccine-associated CD4 TCRs were dominant at 160-218 and 743-854.

The protocol was immunoSEQ multiplex PCR, while the TCRdb copy is restricted to in-frame clones and leaves out a portion. Here the sample spans 150,000 to 200,000 clones, around 88% being singletons. Note on this clone: Antigen: not known.

Germline values: CDR1 SGHVS, CDR2 FNYEAQ. This CDR3 region has 14 residues. The junction had 6 bases not matched to a gene; V was cut back by 6 bases and J by 6 bases. The sample here was peripheral blood, taken on day 0 of AZD1222 vaccination. The chain carries TRBV7-6 and TRBJ2-1; 9 nucleotides match TRBD1. The TCR was taken from an adult in good health. The CDR3 nucleotides are TGTGCCAGCAGGGGACAGGGAGGTCCCAATGAGCAGTTCTTC. This codes for CASRGQGGPNEQFF.